These 28 T cell receptor beta chains originate from one sample sequenced in a study of breast tumors, draining lymph nodes, adjacent tissues. Breast cancer patients provided tissue from their axillary draining lymph nodes. TCRdb re-analysed the multiplex PCR reads in MiXCR, keeping a single row per CDR3 protein. Of over 100,000 distinct CDR3 sequences listed, about 20% are singletons. Specimen: axillary lymph node tissue. The receptors originated from a female donor with breast cancer. Some clones in this sample may be carry-over from other donors' samples.

This clonotype was counted ten times or more. The V call is TRBV5-8, the J call TRBJ1-5; 9 bases fit TRBD1. The CDR3 has 15 residues. V lost 5 bases to trimming and J lost 1 base; unmatched junction nucleotides: 4. In germline, CDR1 is SGHTS, CDR2 YDEGEE. The CDR3, as DNA: TGTGCCAGCAGTCCCGGGACAGGGAGCAATCAGCCCCAGCATTTT. It codes for CASSPGTGSNQPQHF.

The chain links TRBV18 to TRBJ2-1, with a possible D match to TRBD1 (6 bases). With 5 bases removed from V and 6 bases from J, the gap between germline ends came to 17 bases. Germline lookup yields CDR1 KGHSH and CDR2 LQKENI. This CDR3 contains 15 residues. This chain's CDR3 is CASSTGSPGINEQFF. The CDR3 region has the DNA TGTGCCAGCTCAACAGGGAGCCCCGGGATCAATGAGCAGTTCTTC. The full variable domain, with the rest looked up from reference TRBV18 and TRBJ2-1, is NAGVMQNPRHLVRRRGQEARLRCSPMKGHSHVYWYRQLPEEGLKFMVYLQKENIIDESGMPKERFSAEFPKEGPSILRIQQVVRGDSAAYFCASSTGSPGINEQFFGPGTRLTVL.

This clonotype has a count of ten or more. This rearrangement joins TRBV12-3 or TRBV12-4 to TRBJ2-3; 9 bases match TRBD2. The V gene end was trimmed by 3 bases and the J gene end by 4 bases; junction bases not matched to a gene: 8. This CDR3 has 16 residues. CDR3 coding DNA: TGTGCCAGCAGTTTGAGTAGCGGGAGACGAGCAGATACGCAGTATTTT. Translated, it gives CASSLSSGRRADTQYF.

This clonotype was counted at least ten times. The rearrangement links TRBV4-1 to TRBJ2-5, with D unclear. Germline V CDR1 and CDR2: MGHRA, YSYEKL. V shed 0 bases and J shed 9 bases, with 17 bases lying between them. There are 15 residues in the CDR3. In DNA, the CDR3 is TGCGCCAGCAGCCAAGATCAGCCGGGTCGGGTGGCCCAGTACTTC. As protein: CASSQDQPGRVAQYF.

Concerning this clonotype: This sequence may be a read error, since a much larger clone differs from it by one base. Likely a read error: the CDR3 ends without its conserved phenylalanine or tryptophan. The rearrangement uses TRBV12-3 or TRBV12-4 and TRBJ2-5; D possibly uses TRBD1 or TRBD2 (5 bases each). Trimming stripped 3 bases from V and 5 bases from J, with 16 bases between. The CDR3 sequence is 15 residues long. The CDR3 region has the DNA TGTGCCAGCAGTTTTAGGGGAACCCGCGGGGAGACCCAGTACTCC. It yields the protein CASSFRGTRGETQYS.

This clonotype was detected ten times or more. The chain recombines TRBV5-6 with TRBJ2-7; no clear D gene. Per germline, CDR1 SGHDT and CDR2 YYEEEE. This CDR3 is 14 amino acids long. Trimming removed 2 bases at V and 6 bases at J, with 15 bases between. The CDR3 sequence: CASSLGSSQGEQYF. CDR3 DNA: TGTGCCAGCAGCTTAGGGTCTTCCCAAGGCGAGCAGTACTTC.

This clonotype was seen at least ten times. The chain uses TRBV11-3 and TRBJ2-7; D unresolved. V was trimmed by 5 bases and J by 3 bases, leaving 17 bases between them. In germline, CDR1 is SGHNT, CDR2 YENEEA. The CDR3 totals 15 residues. CDR3 DNA sequence: TGTGCCAGCAGCCCCGGGCCAACCTCTGACTACGAGCAGTACTTC. Protein product: CASSPGPTSDYEQYF.

This clonotype appeared many times. DNA for the CDR3: TGCAGTGCCGGCAGGGTGGCAGATACGCAGTATTTT. Residues: CSAGRVADTQYF. The chain recombines TRBV20-1 with TRBJ2-3; D might be TRBD1 (5 bases). Trimming took off 6 bases at V and 4 bases at J, with 11 bases between the two ends. CDR1 DFQATT and CDR2 SNEGSKA come from the germline V gene (reference sequence). The length of the CDR3 is 12 residues.

The sample holds many counts of this clonotype. The chain is built from TRBV5-8 and TRBJ2-5; 9 nucleotides agree with TRBD1. The ends lost 4 bases at V and 4 bases at J; junction bases unmatched: 11. Germline V gives CDR1 SGHTS, CDR2 YDEGEE. The CDR3 length is 16 residues. The CDR3 sequence is CASSKGTGKPGETQYF. As DNA, the CDR3 is TGTGCCAGCAGCAAGGGGACAGGGAAGCCTGGAGAGACCCAGTACTTC. Using reference TRBV5-8 and TRBJ2-5 for the parts outside the CDR3, the full variable domain is EAGVTQSPTHLIKTRGQQATLRCSPISGHTSVYWYQQALGLGLQFLLWYDEGEERNRGNFPPRFSGRQFPNYSSELNVNALELEDSALYLCASSKGTGKPGETQYFGPGTRLLVL.

This clonotype has at least ten counts. The CDR3, as DNA: TGTGCCAGCAGCCTAGCGGGAGTTTGGACAGATACGCAGTATTTT. This codes for CASSLAGVWTDTQYF. V is TRBV7-3 and J is TRBJ2-3; 10 nucleotides align to TRBD2. CDR1 and CDR2 from the germline V gene are SGHTA and FQGTGA. The V and J ends lost 5 bases and 3 bases, in that order; junction bases with no gene match: 5. The CDR3 consists of 15 residues. The full variable domain, completed using reference TRBV7-3 and TRBJ2-3, is GAGVSQTPSNKVTEKGKYVELRCDPISGHTALYWYRQSLGQGPEFLIYFQGTGAADDSGLPNDRFFAVRPEGSVSTLKIQRTERGDSAVYLCASSLAGVWTDTQYFGPGTRLTVL.

This clonotype was counted between two and nine times. The gene calls are TRBV13 and TRBJ2-2, with D unclear. The germline gives CDR1 PRHDT, CDR2 FYEKMQ (reference sequence). The CDR3 totals 13 residues. V lost 5 bases and J lost 2, with 6 bases in between. The CDR3 bases are TGTGCCAGCAGCCTACGAAACACCGGGGAGCTGTTTTTT. Its translation is CASSLRNTGELFF.

This clonotype was seen ten or more times. The J gene is TRBJ2-3, the V gene TRBV4-3; a weak D match, TRBD2 (5 bases). Germline CDR1 reads LGHNA; CDR2 reads YSLEER. The V end lost 0 bases, the J end lost 5 bases, and 12 bases lay between the germline ends. The length of the CDR3 is 15 residues. The CDR3 spells CASSQERGKQDTQYF. The CDR3 nucleotides are TGCGCCAGCAGCCAAGAAAGAGGGAAGCAAGATACGCAGTATTTT.

This clonotype was detected many times. The rearrangement joins TRBV12-3 or TRBV12-4 to TRBJ2-7; 10 nucleotides align to TRBD2. V lost 6 bases to trimming and J lost 4 bases; unmatched junction nucleotides: 6. The CDR3 has 14 amino acids. Written as DNA, the CDR3 is TGTGCCAGCAGACCAAGCGGGGGGGGATACGAGCAGTACTTC. Protein product: CASRPSGGGYEQYF.

On this clonotype: It may be a read error: a sequence one base away is much more abundant. This rearrangement joins TRBV6-1 to TRBJ2-2, with 7 nucleotides matching TRBD1. The CDR3 covers 15 residues. CDR1 MNHNS and CDR2 SASEGT come from the germline V gene. The CDR3 sequence: CAGSSGQSKTGELFF. The CDR3, as DNA: TGTGCCGGCAGTTCGGGACAGTCTAAAACCGGGGAGCTGTTTTTT.

This sequence joins TRBV5-5 and TRBJ2-4, with 7 nucleotides matching TRBD2. V shed 2 bases and J 1 base; nucleotides not matched to a gene: 9. CDR1 and CDR2 (germline): SGHKS, YYEKEE (reference sequence). The CDR3 has 17 amino acids. The DNA of the CDR3 is TGTGCCAGCAGCTTTAGACGGGAGGAGGGGGCCAAAAACATTCAGTACTTC. Translation: CASSFRREEGAKNIQYF.

In this sample, this clonotype turned up a few times. CDR3 bases: TGTGCCAGCAGTTACGGGCCGACCAATCAGCCCCAGCATTTT. Encoded protein: CASSYGPTNQPQHF. The chain uses TRBV6-6 and TRBJ1-5; D not certain. In germline, CDR1 is MNHNY, CDR2 SVGAGI (reference sequence). This CDR3 is 14 amino acids long. Trimming took off 2 bases at V and 3 bases at J, with 8 bases between the two ends.

In its sample, this clonotype was seen many times. The chain uses TRBV4-2 and TRBJ2-3, with D possibly TRBD1 on 8 matching bases. CDR3 length: 15 residues. Per germline, CDR1 LGHNA and CDR2 YNFKEQ. The ends were cut back, 1 base at V and 4 bases at J, with 12 bases in the middle. This CDR3 is CASSQGTGRADTQYF. In DNA, the CDR3 is TGTGCCAGCAGCCAAGGGACAGGGAGGGCAGATACGCAGTATTTT.

This clonotype was picked up many times. The chain couples TRBV12-3 or TRBV12-4 to TRBJ2-7; either TRBD1 or TRBD2 may fit D (5 bases each). Trimming cost V 4 bases and J 4 bases, with 20 bases left between them. This CDR3 spans 16 amino acids. Written as DNA, the CDR3 is TGTGCCAGCAGTTCTCGGGACGGTGTGGGGCATTACGAGCAGTACTTC. Translating it yields CASSSRDGVGHYEQYF.

This clonotype was picked up many times. The rearrangement joins TRBV9 to TRBJ2-3; D remains unclear. Germline-derived CDR1 and CDR2 are SGDLS and YYNGEE. Trimming stripped 0 bases from V and 0 bases from J, with 8 bases between. CDR3 size: 15 residues. This CDR3 reads CASSVDGRSTDTQYF. As DNA, the CDR3 is TGTGCCAGCAGCGTAGATGGCAGGAGCACAGATACGCAGTATTTT.

The chain employs TRBV28 and TRBJ1-3, with 7 bases aligning to TRBD1. Looked up from germline, CDR1 is MDHEN and CDR2 is SYDVKM. The CDR3 is made up of 16 amino acids. The V and J ends lost 6 bases and 2 bases, in that order; junction bases with no gene match: 10. The DNA for the CDR3 is TGTGCCAGCAGACCCCAGACAGGGAGGACTGGAAACACCATATATTTT. Translated: CASRPQTGRTGNTIYF.

In this sample, this clonotype turned up many times. The V and J genes are TRBV28 and TRBJ2-3; D unclear. V dropped 6 bases and J dropped 6 bases, with 7 bases sitting between them. From germline, CDR1 is MDHEN and CDR2 SYDVKM. The CDR3 runs to 11 residues. The CDR3 DNA is TGTGCCAGCAGCTTAGTGGATACGCAGTATTTT. It translates to CASSLVDTQYF.

This clonotype turned up a few times. V usage is TRBV10-3 and J usage is TRBJ2-7; a possible D gene is TRBD1 (5 bases). V lost 3 bases and J lost 0, with 15 bases in between. The CDR3 spans 16 residues. In germline, CDR1 is ENHRY, CDR2 SYGVKD. CDR3 bases: TGTGCCATCAGTGAAGGGGTATGGTTCTACTCCTACGAGCAGTACTTC. This sequence encodes CAISEGVWFYSYEQYF.

Ten or more counts support this clonotype. The chain carries TRBV9 and TRBJ2-2; possible D gene TRBD2, 6 bases. The CDR3 sequence is 16 residues long. Per the germline V gene, CDR1 is SGDLS and CDR2 is YYNGEE. Trimming took 4 bases from V and 5 from J, leaving 18 bases between them. CDR3 sequence reads: CASSPQGSGATGELFF. CDR3 DNA sequence: TGTGCCAGCAGCCCCCAGGGTAGCGGTGCAACCGGGGAGCTGTTTTTT.

About this clonotype itself: This sequence may be a read error, since a much larger clone differs from it by one base. The chain couples TRBV7-3 to TRBJ2-7, with D unclear. The CDR3 covers 14 residues. Germline lookup yields CDR1 SGHTA and CDR2 FQGTGA. V was trimmed by 4 bases and J by 3 bases, leaving 13 bases between them. The CDR3 here is CASSSTGQLYEQYF. DNA for the CDR3: TGTGCCAGCAGCTCAACGGGTCAGCTCTACGAGCAGTACTTC. Combining the CDR3 with reference TRBV7-3 and TRBJ2-7 gives the whole variable domain GAGVSQTPSNKVTEKGKYVELRCDPISGHTALYWYRQSLGQGPEFLIYFQGTGAADDSGLPNDRFFAVRPEGSVSTLKIQRTERGDSAVYLCASSSTGQLYEQYFGPGTRLTVT.

On this clonotype itself: A much larger clone lies one base from this, so it may be a read error. Because it lacks the conserved phenylalanine or tryptophan at the end, this CDR3 is likely a read error. The chain employs TRBV7-7 and TRBJ1-5; TRBD1 matches 12 bases. The trim removed 0 bases at V and 7 bases at J, leaving 10 bases unmatched. The CDR3 covers 18 residues. Germline values: CDR1 SSHAT, CDR2 FNYEAQ (reference sequence). CDR3 protein: CASSLAQGDRGPWQPQHL. Written as DNA, the CDR3 is TGTGCCAGCAGCTTAGCGCAGGGGGACAGGGGGCCTTGGCAGCCCCAGCATCTT.

The chain recombines TRBV18 with TRBJ2-3, with 7 bases matching TRBD1. The CDR3 length is 16 residues. Germline V lookup: CDR1 KGHSH, CDR2 LQKENI. With V trimmed by 1 base and J by 6 bases, 10 bases remained unmatched. This chain's CDR3 is CASSPQRTGGGDTQYF. The DNA of the CDR3 is TGTGCCAGCTCACCACAACGGACAGGTGGCGGGGATACGCAGTATTTT.

This clonotype came up many times. The V and J genes are TRBV30 and TRBJ1-4; D is unresolved. Germline loops: CDR1 GTSNPN, CDR2 SVGIG (reference sequence). Trimming pared 0 bases from V and 11 bases from J, leaving 13 bases between. The CDR3 consists of 13 residues. The CDR3 protein is CAWSVRESGKLFF. The DNA of the CDR3 is TGTGCCTGGAGTGTACGTGAGAGTGGGAAACTGTTTTTT.

This clonotype was recorded at least ten times. J is TRBJ2-3 and V is TRBV20-1, with D maybe TRBD2 (5 bases). This CDR3 has 14 residues. Trimming stripped 6 bases from V and 0 bases from J, with 13 bases between. Germline V gene lookup returns CDR1 DFQATT and CDR2 SNEGSKA (reference sequence). The CDR3 nucleotides read TGCAGTGCCACCGCAGCGGAAAGCACAGATACGCAGTATTTT. As protein: CSATAAESTDTQYF.